The clone carrying this T cell receptor beta chain appeared many times. Antigen unknown. TCRdb analysed the 5' RACE reads with MiXCR anew, one entry per CDR3 protein. Of a few hundred thousand distinct CDR3 sequences in the sample, 15% to 20% were seen once. This specimen belongs to a study of T-cell memory formation after mild COVID-19. CDR1 and CDR2 (germline): SGHRS, YFSETQ. Between the trimmed V and J ends, which lost 3 bases and 3 bases, there was a span of 15 bases. The CDR3 runs to 15 residues. Study outcomes and limitations: Nothing confirmed that second-wave clones peaking on day 37 were specific for SARS-CoV-2.

This chain joins TRBV5-1 and TRBJ1-1, with a possible D match to TRBD1 (5 bases). The clonotype originates from a man in his late teens or twenties who had mild COVID-19 (a few samples of this study predate the infection). Cell type and time point are not known. What was sequenced was PBMCs or a T cell subset sorted from them (not recorded which). CDR3 sequence: CASSWDGRGYTEAFF. CDR3 DNA sequence: TGCGCCAGCAGCTGGGACGGACGCGGTTACACTGAAGCTTTCTTT. Full variable domain (outside the CDR3, taken from reference TRBV5-1 and TRBJ1-1): KAGVTQTPRYLIKTRGQQVTLSCSPISGHRSVSWYQQTPGQGLQFLFEYFSETQRNKGNFPGRFSGRQFSNSRSEMNVSTLELGDSALYLCASSWDGRGYTEAFFGQGTRLTVV.